A single T cell receptor (beta chain) is shown here with its context. Its antigen specificity is not known. Base qualities are not at hand, and no much larger clone is one base apart. Reading the label with the study, this specimen's treatment or condition is: in vitro stimulation with specific CMV peptide epitopes to enrich CMV-specific T cells. The entry originates in a study of T cell repertoires in cytomegalovirus infection (dated by TCRdb to the late 2010s). General notes on the study: Alongside well-studied HLA-B-restricted epitopes, the peptide stimulations were aimed at recently identified HLA-C-restricted CMV epitopes, whose presentation resists viral immunomodulation. The HLA type of each donor mattered for the analysis, because public TCR beta signatures pointed to carriage of CMV infection along with the matching HLA type.

Broader findings and caveats from the paper: In both this cohort and an independent roughly 360-donor cohort, the cumulative frequency of public TCR beta family members distinguished carriers of CMV infection plus the relevant HLA type. The ex vivo response was dominated by HLA-C-restricted CMV-specific TCR beta clonotypes, and the single most frequent clonotype in two of eight donors was supplied by these HLA-C-restricted clonotypes.

The CDR3 starts with the cysteine, ends with the phenylalanine, and has 10 residues. The read is trimmed to its CDR3 DNA, 30 bases read in frame from base 1. The germline V gene encodes CDR1 SGHTA and CDR2 FQGTGA. V was cut back by 11 bases and J by 5 bases, leaving a gap of 9 bases between them. Sequencing used an Illumina HiSeq 1500. TCRdb trimmed public reads at Q25 via fastp, called clones via MiXCR and kept in-frame beta chains. A single entry per CDR3 protein holds the most common genes and DNA from its merged rows. In this sample the table shows roughly 500,000 distinct CDR3 sequences, 30% to 35% of which occur a single time. Of the sample, about 17% falls within the top ten clones.

The sequence joins TRBV7-3 to TRBJ2-5, with the D segment identity uncertain. The sequences come from cultured PBMCs, collected from culture after CMV antigen stimulation. This sequence was found in a human donor in good health (CMV status not recorded). Some clones in this sample may be carry-over from other donors' samples. The base sequence is TGTGCCGGATCGTCTGAGACCCAGTACTTC. Translated, this is CAGSSETQYF.